What follows describes a single TCR beta chain. Its antigen is as yet unknown. Profiling relied on immunoSEQ multiplex PCR, and the TCRdb table lists in-frame clones only, not all of them. The profile covers some 65,000 clones, with around nine tenths appearing a single time and less than 0.4% taken by the ten largest. This CDR3 comprises 17 residues. Germline V gene sequence: CDR1 SGHRS, CDR2 YFSETQ. Trimming pared 4 bases from V and 0 bases from J, leaving 16 bases between. The data were obtained in a study of OX40 agonist ivuxolimab in advanced cancers. In the study overall: The patients' treatment was ivuxolimab, an agonistic anti-OX40 (CD134) antibody.

Study observations and caveats: Some of the nonresponding patients also showed low levels of normalized T-cell clonal expansion. By week 6 at 0.1 to 3.0 mg/kg, blood CD4+ and CD8+ T cells had expanded clonally.

This TCR was sampled from an adult with an advanced solid tumor such as melanoma, head and neck, liver or kidney cancer. V is TRBV5-1 and J is TRBJ2-2; D remains unclear. The sample in question was CD4+ or CD8+ T cells sorted from blood, obtained in a trial of the OX40 agonist ivuxolimab. As DNA, the CDR3 is TGCGCCAGCAGCCCCATGTTTTTGAGCGCGAACACCGGGGAGCTGTTTTTT. It yields the protein CASSPMFLSANTGELFF.